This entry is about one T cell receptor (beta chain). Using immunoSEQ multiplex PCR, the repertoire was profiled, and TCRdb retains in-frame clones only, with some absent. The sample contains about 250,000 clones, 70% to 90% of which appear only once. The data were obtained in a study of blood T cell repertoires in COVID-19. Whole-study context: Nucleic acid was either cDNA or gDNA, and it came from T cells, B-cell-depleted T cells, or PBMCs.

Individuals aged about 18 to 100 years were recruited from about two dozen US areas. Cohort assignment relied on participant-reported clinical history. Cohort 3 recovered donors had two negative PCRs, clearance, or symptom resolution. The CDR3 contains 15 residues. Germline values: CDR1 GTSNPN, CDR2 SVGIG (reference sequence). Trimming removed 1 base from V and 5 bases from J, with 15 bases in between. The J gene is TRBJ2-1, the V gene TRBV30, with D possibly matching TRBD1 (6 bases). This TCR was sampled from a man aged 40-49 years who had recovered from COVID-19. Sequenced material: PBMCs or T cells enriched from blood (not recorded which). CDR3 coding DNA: TGTGCCTGGAGTGCTGATCGGACAGCCCACAATGAGCAGTTCTTC. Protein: CAWSADRTAHNEQFF.